The clone carrying this T cell receptor (beta chain) was detected many times. Its antigen remains unidentified. This specimen comes from a study of T cells in Graves' hyperthyroidism and ophthalmopathy. Study at large: Once the initial diagnosis was made, peripheral blood was obtained before any treatment.

Amplification targeted TCR beta CDR3 regions from RNA transcripts. An initial round of RT-PCR targeting the TCR CDR3 relied on the HTBI primer set. TCRdb independently ran MiXCR on the multiplex PCR reads; one entry per CDR3 protein. The sample has 450,000 to 650,000 distinct CDR3 sequences; roughly 20% are singletons. General study points: Blood shared most expanded thyroid clonotypes above 0.001. From stable hyperthyroidism, ophthalmopathy was set apart by a 13 V-J model.

Patients aged 18 to 65 with hyperthyroidism were newly diagnosed, with duration under 2 months. The TCR was taken from a man aged 18 to 30 with Graves' hyperthyroidism. The sample taken for sequencing was blood.

The CDR3 DNA sequence: TGTGCCAGCAGCTTCCCGGGACAGGCGAAGCAAGAGACCCAGTACTTC. Its translation: CASSFPGQAKQETQYF. The chain is built from TRBV7-9 and TRBJ2-5; 8 bases are shared with TRBD1. Germline V gene sequence: CDR1 SEHNR, CDR2 FQNEAQ (reference sequence). Trimming at V came to 3 bases and at J to 2 bases, leaving 8 bases not matched to a gene. This CDR3 is 16 amino acids long.